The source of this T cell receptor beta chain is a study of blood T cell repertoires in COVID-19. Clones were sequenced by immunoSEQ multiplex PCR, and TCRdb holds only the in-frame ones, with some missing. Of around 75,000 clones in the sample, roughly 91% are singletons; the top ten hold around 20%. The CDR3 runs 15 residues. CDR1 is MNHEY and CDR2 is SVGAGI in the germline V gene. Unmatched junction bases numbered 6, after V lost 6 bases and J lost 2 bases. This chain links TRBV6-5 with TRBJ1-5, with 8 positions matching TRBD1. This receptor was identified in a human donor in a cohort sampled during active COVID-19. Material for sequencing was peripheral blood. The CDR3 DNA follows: TGTGCCAGCAGCGCAGACAGGGGTGGCAATCAGCCCCAGCATTTT. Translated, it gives CASSADRGGNQPQHF.